The clone carrying this T cell receptor beta chain appeared once. The sample is drawn from a study of blood T cell repertoires in COVID-19. Study-wide context: Sample material is recorded as cDNA or gDNA derived from T cells, B-cell-depleted T cells, or PBMCs.

Looked up from germline, CDR1 is SQVTM and CDR2 is ANQGSEA. Trimming shortened V by 7 bases and J by 1 base, and 10 bases separated the two germline ends. This CDR3 has 13 amino acids. Method: immunoSEQ multiplex PCR; TCRdb's copy keeps in-frame clones and lacks some. The sample includes around 280,000 clones, around 90% seen only once; the top ten take around 5.8%. The chain recombines TRBV29-1 with TRBJ2-2; tentative D call: TRBD2 (5 bases). The TCR originated in a woman between 40 and 50 years old who had recovered from COVID-19. Specimen: PBMCs or T cells enriched from blood (not recorded which). CDR3 DNA: TGCAGCGCGGAAGGAGGGAACACCGGGGAGCTGTTTTTT. Residues: CSAEGGNTGELFF.